Below, one T cell receptor beta chain is given with its context. Produced via immunoSEQ multiplex PCR; TCRdb's table is partial and in-frame only. The table shows a few hundred thousand clones, with roughly 89% occurring only once. The record originates from a study of blood T cell repertoires in COVID-19. Looking at the study overall: From T cells, B-cell-depleted T cells, or PBMCs came the material, which was cDNA or gDNA.

Sequenced material: PBMCs or T cells enriched from blood (not recorded which). The receptor was derived from a woman between 50 and 59 years old who had recovered from COVID-19.

The CDR3 loop reads CASSERTAEKLFF. CDR3 bases: TGTGCCAGCAGTGAAAGGACTGCGGAAAAACTGTTTTTT. This rearrangement joins TRBV6-1 to TRBJ1-4; D gene ambiguous. CDR1 MNHNS and CDR2 SASEGT come from the germline V gene. The CDR3 length is 13 residues. Trimming pared 2 bases from V and 8 bases from J, leaving 9 bases between.